This TCR beta chain is drawn from a study of a mutant IDH1 vaccine in newly diagnosed glioma. Study at large: Eight vaccinations reached patients in weeks 1, 3, 5, 7, 11, 15, 19 and 23. Commencement of vaccination occurred 4-6 weeks following radiotherapy alone, or concurrently with temozolomide cycles.

Time point described: week 23, last vaccination. All doses held 300 ug of mutant IDH1 20-mer peptide, with topical imiquimod. Points on this clone: Its antigen remains unknown.

V lost 2 bases and J lost 3; bases outside the gene matches: 9. In germline, CDR1 is SGHKS, CDR2 YYEKEE (reference sequence). This CDR3 has 18 residues. The table came from immunoSEQ multiplex PCR; TCRdb's copy has only in-frame clones and leaves some out. Of some 80,000 clones detected, more than 70% appear once; the ten largest clones hold 0.6% to 0.95%. This receptor was identified in a woman in her forties or fifties with glioma. Source: PBMCs, taken from a glioma patient whose treatment included an IDH1 peptide vaccine. This chain uses TRBV5-5 with TRBJ1-3; TRBD1 matches at 12 bases. Written as DNA, the CDR3 is TGTGCCAGCAGCTTTGCCGGGACAGGGGGCGCGGGTGGAAACACCATATATTTT. Its protein is CASSFAGTGGAGGNTIYF.